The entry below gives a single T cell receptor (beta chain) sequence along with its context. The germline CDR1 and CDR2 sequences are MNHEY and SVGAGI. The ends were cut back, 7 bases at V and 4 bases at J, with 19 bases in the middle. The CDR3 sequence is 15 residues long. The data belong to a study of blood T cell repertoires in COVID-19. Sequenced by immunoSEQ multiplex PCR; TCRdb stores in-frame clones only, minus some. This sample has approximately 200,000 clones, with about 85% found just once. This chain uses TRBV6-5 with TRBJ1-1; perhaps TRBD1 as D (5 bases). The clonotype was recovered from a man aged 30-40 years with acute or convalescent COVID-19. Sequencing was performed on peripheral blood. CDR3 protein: CASILSKGAPTEAFF. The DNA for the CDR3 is TGTGCCAGCATATTATCGAAAGGGGCGCCCACTGAAGCTTTCTTT.